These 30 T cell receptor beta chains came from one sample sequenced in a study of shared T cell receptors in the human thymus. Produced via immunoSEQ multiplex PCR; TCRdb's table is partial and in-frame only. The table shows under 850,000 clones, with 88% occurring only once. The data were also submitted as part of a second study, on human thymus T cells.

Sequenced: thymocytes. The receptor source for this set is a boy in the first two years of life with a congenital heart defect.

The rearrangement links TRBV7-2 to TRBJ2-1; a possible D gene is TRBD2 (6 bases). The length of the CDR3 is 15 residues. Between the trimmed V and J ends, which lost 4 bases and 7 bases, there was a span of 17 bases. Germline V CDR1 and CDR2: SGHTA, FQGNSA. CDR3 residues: CASSSPPGVVNEQFF. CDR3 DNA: TGTGCCAGCAGCTCCCCCCCGGGAGTGGTGAATGAGCAGTTCTTC.

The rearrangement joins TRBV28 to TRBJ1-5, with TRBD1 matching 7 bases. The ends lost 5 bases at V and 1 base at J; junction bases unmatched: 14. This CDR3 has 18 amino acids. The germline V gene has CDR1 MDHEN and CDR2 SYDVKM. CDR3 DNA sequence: TGTGCCAGCAGTCCGACTAAGGGGGCAGCCCTCAGCAATCAGCCCCAGCATTTT. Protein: CASSPTKGAALSNQPQHF.

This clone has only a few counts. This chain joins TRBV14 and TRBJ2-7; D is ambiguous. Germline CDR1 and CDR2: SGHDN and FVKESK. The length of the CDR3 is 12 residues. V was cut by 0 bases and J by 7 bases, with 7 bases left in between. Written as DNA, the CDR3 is TGTGCCAGCAGCCAAGAATCGTATGAGCAGTACTTC. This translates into CASSQESYEQYF.

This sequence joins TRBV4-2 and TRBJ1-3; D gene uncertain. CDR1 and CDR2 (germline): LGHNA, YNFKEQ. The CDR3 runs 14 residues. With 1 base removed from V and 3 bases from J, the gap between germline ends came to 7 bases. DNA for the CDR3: TGTGCCAGCAGCCAAGTCGGGATTGGAAACACCATATATTTT. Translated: CASSQVGIGNTIYF.

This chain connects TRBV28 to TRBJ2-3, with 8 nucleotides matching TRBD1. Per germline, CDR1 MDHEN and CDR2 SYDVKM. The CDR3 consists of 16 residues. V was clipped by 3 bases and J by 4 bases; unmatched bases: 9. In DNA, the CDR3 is TGTGCCAGCAGTTTCCAGGGGGCCTTTTTGGCAGATACGCAGTATTTT. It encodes CASSFQGAFLADTQYF.

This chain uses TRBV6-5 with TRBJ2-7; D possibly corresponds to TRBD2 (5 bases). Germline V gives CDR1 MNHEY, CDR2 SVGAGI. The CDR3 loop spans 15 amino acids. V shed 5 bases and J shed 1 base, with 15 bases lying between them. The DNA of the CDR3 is TGTGCCAGCAGTCCTCCAGGACGGGGATCCTACGAGCAGTACTTC. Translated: CASSPPGRGSYEQYF.

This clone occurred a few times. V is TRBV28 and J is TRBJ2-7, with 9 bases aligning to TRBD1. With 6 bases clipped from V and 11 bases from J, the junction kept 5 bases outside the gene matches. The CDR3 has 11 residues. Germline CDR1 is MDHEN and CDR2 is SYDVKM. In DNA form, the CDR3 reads TGTGCCAGCAGCACGGACAGGGGAGAGTACTTC. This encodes CASSTDRGEYF.

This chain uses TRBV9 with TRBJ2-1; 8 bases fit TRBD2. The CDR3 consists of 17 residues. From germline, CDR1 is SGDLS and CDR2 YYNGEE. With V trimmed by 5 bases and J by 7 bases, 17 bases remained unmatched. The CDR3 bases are TGTGCCAGCAGGACCGAGGGCCGAGCGGGAGAGTGGAATGAGCAGTTCTTC. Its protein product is CASRTEGRAGEWNEQFF.

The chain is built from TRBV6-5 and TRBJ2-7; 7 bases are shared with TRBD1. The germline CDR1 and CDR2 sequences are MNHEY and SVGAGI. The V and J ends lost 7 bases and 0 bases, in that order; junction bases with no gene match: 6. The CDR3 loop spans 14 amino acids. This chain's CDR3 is CASNPTGHSYEQYF. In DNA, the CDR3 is TGTGCCAGCAATCCGACAGGGCACTCCTACGAGCAGTACTTC.

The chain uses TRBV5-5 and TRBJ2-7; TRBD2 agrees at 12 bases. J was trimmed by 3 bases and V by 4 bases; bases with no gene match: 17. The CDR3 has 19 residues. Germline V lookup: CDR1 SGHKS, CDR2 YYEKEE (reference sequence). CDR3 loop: CASSPNRLAGGPRDYEQYF. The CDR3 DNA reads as TGTGCCAGCAGCCCGAACAGGCTAGCGGGAGGGCCCCGGGACTACGAGCAGTACTTC.

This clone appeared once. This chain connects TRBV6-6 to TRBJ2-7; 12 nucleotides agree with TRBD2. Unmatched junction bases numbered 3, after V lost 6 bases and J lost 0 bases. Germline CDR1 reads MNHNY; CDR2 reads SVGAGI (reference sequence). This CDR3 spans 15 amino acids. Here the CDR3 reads CASSRLAGDSYEQYF. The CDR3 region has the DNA TGTGCCAGCAGCCGACTAGCGGGGGACTCCTACGAGCAGTACTTC.

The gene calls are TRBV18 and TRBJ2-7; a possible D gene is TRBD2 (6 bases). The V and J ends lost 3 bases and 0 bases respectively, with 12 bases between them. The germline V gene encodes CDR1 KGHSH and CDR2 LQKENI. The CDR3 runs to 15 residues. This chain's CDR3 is CASSPFRESSYEQYF. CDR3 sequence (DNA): TGTGCCAGCTCACCTTTTCGGGAGAGCTCCTACGAGCAGTACTTC.

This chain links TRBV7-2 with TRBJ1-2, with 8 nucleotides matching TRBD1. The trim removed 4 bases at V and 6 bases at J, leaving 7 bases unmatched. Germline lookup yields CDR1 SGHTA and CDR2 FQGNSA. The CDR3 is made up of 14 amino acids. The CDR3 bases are TGTGCCAGCAGCTCGGACAGGGTAGGAAATGGCTACACCTTC. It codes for CASSSDRVGNGYTF.

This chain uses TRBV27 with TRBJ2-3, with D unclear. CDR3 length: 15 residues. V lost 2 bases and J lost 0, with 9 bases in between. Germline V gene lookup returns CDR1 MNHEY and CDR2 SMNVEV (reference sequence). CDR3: CASSLRFVSTDTQYF. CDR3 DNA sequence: TGTGCCAGCAGTTTACGGTTTGTAAGCACAGATACGCAGTATTTT.

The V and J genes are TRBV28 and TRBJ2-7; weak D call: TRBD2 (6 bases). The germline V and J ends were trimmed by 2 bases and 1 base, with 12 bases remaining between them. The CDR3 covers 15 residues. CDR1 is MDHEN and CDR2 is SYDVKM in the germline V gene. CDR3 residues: CASSLSAGTSYEQYF. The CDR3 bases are TGTGCCAGCAGTTTAAGCGCGGGGACGTCCTACGAGCAGTACTTC.

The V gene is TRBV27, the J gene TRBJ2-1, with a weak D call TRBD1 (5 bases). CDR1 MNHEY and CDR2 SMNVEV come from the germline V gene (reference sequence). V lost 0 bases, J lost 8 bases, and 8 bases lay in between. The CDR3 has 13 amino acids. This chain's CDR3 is CASSLSRGYEQFF. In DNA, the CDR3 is TGTGCCAGCAGTTTATCAAGGGGCTATGAGCAGTTCTTC.

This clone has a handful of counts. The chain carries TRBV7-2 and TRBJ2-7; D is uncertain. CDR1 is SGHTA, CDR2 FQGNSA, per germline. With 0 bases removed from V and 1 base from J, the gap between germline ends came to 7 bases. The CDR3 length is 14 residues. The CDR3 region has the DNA TGTGCCAGCAGCTTAGCACGAGTTTCCTACGAGCAGTACTTC. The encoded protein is CASSLARVSYEQYF.

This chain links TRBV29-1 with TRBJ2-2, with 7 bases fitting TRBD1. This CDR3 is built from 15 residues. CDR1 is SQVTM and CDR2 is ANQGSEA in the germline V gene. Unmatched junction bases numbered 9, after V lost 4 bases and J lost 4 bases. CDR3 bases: TGCAGCGTTGGGGGTGCAGGGGGTGCCACCGGGGAGCTGTTTTTT. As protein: CSVGGAGGATGELFF.

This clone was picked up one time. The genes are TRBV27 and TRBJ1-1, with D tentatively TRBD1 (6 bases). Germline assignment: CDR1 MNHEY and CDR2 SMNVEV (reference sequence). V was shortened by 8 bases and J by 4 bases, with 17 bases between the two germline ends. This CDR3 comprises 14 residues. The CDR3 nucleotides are TGTGCCAGCGCCTCAGGGGTGAAGGGCACTGAAGCTTTCTTT. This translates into CASASGVKGTEAFF.

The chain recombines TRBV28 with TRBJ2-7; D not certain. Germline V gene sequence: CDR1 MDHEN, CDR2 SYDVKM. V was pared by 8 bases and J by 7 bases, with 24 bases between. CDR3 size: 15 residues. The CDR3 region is CASLSSEPNPWEQYF. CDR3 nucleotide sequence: TGTGCCAGCCTTAGTTCTGAGCCCAACCCGTGGGAGCAGTACTTC.

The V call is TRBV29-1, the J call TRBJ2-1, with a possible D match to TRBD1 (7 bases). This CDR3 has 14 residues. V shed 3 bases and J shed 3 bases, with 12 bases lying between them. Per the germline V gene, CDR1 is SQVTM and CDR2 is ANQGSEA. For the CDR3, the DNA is TGCAGCGTTGAGACAGGGAGGTTCTACAATGAGCAGTTCTTC. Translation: CSVETGRFYNEQFF.

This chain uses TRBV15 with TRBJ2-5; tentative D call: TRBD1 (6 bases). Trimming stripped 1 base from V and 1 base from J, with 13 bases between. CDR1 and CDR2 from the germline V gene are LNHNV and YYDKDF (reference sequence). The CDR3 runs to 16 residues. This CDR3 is CATSRGGQGLQETQYF. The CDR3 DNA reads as TGTGCCACCAGCAGAGGGGGGCAGGGCCTCCAAGAGACCCAGTACTTC.

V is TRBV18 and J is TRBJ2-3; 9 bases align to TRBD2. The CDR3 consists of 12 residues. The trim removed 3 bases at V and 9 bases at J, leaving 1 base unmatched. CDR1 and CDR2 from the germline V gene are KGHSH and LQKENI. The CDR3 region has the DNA TGTGCCAGCTCACCTGGACTAGCGACGCAGTATTTT. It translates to CASSPGLATQYF.

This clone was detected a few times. CDR3 sequence reads: CASTPLTGGHDTQYF. The CDR3 region has the DNA TGTGCCAGCACACCCCTGACAGGGGGGCACGATACGCAGTATTTT. V usage is TRBV11-1 and J usage is TRBJ2-3; 9 bases align to TRBD1. CDR1 is SGHAT, CDR2 FQDESV, per germline (reference sequence). This CDR3 region has 15 residues. Unmatched junction bases numbered 11, after V lost 7 bases and J lost 6 bases.

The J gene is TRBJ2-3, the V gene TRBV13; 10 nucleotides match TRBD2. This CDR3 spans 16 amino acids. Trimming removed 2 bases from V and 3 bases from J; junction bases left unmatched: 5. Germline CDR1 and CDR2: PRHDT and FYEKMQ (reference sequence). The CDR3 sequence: CASSLKAGGLTDTQYF. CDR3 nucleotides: TGTGCCAGCAGCTTAAAAGCGGGAGGGTTGACAGATACGCAGTATTTT.

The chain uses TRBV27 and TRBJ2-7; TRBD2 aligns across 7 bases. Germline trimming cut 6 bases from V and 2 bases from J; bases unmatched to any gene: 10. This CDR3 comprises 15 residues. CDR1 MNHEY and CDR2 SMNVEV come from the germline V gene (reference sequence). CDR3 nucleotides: TGTGCCAGCAGCCTGGGAAAGGGGAGGGCCTACGAGCAGTACTTC. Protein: CASSLGKGRAYEQYF.

DNA of the CDR3: TGTGCCTGGAGACCGGGACAGGACAATGAGCAGTTCTTC. It is translated as CAWRPGQDNEQFF. The chain carries TRBV30 and TRBJ2-1, with 8 positions matching TRBD1. Trimming removed 3 bases from V and 5 bases from J; junction bases left unmatched: 3. Germline V CDR1 and CDR2: GTSNPN, SVGIG (reference sequence). The CDR3 is 13 residues long.

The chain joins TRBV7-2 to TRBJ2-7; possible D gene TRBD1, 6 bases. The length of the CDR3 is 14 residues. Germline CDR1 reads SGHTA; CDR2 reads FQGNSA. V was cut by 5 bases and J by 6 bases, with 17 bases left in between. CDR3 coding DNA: TGTGCCAGCAGCCACCAGGGGTTCCCCCCCGAGCAGTACTTC. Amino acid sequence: CASSHQGFPPEQYF.

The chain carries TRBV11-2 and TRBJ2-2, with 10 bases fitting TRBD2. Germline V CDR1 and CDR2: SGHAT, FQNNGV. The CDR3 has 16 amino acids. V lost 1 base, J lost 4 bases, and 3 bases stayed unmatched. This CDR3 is CASSLVRLAGTGELFF. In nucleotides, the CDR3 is TGTGCCAGCAGCTTAGTGCGACTAGCGGGCACCGGGGAGCTGTTTTTT.

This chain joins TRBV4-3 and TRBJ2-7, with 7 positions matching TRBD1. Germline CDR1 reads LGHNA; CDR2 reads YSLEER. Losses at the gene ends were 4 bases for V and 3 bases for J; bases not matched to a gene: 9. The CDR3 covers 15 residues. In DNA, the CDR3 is TGCGCCAGCAGCCCCAAGTCAAGGGGGCTCTACGAGCAGTACTTC. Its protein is CASSPKSRGLYEQYF.